What follows describes a single T cell receptor (beta chain). The data derive from a study of blood T cell repertoires in COVID-19. The study drew participants aged about 18 to 90 years from about two dozen US areas. Membership in each cohort depended on participant-reported clinical history. Donors in Cohort 3 counted as recovered after two negative PCRs, clearance, or symptom resolution. The CDR3 has 15 amino acids. The V gene lost 2 bases and the J gene lost 2 bases, with 12 bases spanning the gap. From germline, CDR1 is LGHDT and CDR2 YNNKEL (reference sequence). Sequencing was performed with immunoSEQ multiplex PCR; in TCRdb, only in-frame clones are kept and a portion is missing. The top ten clones hold 2.5% to 3% of a sample with around 300,000 clones, about 85% of them seen once.

This chain joins TRBV3-1 (or the pseudogene TRBV3-2) and TRBJ2-5; tentative D call: TRBD2 (6 bases). The sample was PBMCs or T cells enriched from blood (not recorded which). This clonotype was obtained from a woman between 45 and 65 years old who had recovered from COVID-19. The CDR3 here is CASSQYSGPQETQYF. In DNA, the CDR3 is TGTGCCAGCAGCCAATATAGCGGACCTCAAGAGACCCAGTACTTC.